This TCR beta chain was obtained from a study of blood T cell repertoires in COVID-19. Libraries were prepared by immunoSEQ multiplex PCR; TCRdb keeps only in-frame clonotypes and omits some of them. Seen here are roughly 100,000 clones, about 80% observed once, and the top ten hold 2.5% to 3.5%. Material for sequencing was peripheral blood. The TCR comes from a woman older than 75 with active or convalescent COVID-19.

The CDR3 spells CASSSPRGASYEQYF. The CDR3 nucleotides are TGTGCCAGCAGTTCCCCCCGGGGGGCGTCCTACGAGCAGTACTTC. The chain has TRBV27 and TRBJ2-7, with D perhaps matching TRBD2 (7 bases). CDR3 length equals 15 residues. The V gene's germline CDR1 is MNHEY and CDR2 SMNVEV (reference sequence). The V and J ends lost 4 bases and 1 base respectively, with 14 bases between them.